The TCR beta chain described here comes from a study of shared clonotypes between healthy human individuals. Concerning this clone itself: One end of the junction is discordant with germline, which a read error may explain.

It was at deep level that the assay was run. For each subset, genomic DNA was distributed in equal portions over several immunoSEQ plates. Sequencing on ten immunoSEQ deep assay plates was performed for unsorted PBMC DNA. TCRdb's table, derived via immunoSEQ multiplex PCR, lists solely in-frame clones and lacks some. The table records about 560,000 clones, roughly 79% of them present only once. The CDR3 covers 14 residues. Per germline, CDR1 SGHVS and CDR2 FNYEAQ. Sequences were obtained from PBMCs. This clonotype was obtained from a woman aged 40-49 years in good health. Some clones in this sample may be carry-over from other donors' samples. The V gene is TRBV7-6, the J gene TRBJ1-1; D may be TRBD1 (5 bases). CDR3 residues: CATSPGGGDTEAFF. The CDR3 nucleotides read TGTGCCACCAGCCCGGGTGGGGGGGACACTGAAGCTTTCTTT.